The 27 T cell receptor beta chains given below trace back to one sample, sequenced in a study of shared clonotypes between healthy human individuals. Naive CD8 populations comprised CD45RO-negative cells positively selected for CCR7, excluding terminally differentiated effector memory CD45RA+ cells. Some clones are missing from TCRdb's copy, which holds only in-frame ones; the method was immunoSEQ multiplex PCR. The sample lists about 820,000 clones, 92% seen once, with 20% to 30% in the top ten. Sequenced: naive CD8+ T cells sorted from blood. The receptor source for this set is a man aged 30-40 years in good health.

The chain is built from TRBV28 and TRBJ1-2; no reliable D call. Trimming left V 5 bases short and J 2 bases short, with 9 bases between. The CDR3 totals 13 residues. Germline V gene lookup returns CDR1 MDHEN and CDR2 SYDVKM. The chain's CDR3 is CASSDPGNYGYTF. CDR3 in DNA: TGTGCCAGCAGTGACCCGGGGAACTATGGCTACACCTTC.

The chain carries TRBV7-9 and TRBJ2-1; the D gene is possibly TRBD1 (5 bases). This CDR3 contains 15 residues. V was shortened by 5 bases and J by 9 bases, with 20 bases between the two germline ends. Germline V CDR1 and CDR2: SEHNR, FQNEAQ (reference sequence). In nucleotides, the CDR3 is TGTGCCAGCAGCCCCCAGGGTGGGTTTGAGAGTGAGCAGTTCTTC. This sequence encodes CASSPQGGFESEQFF.

This clone was found a few times. This sequence joins TRBV19 and TRBJ1-1, with D maybe TRBD1 (6 bases). Germline CDR1 is LNHDA and CDR2 is SQIVND (reference sequence). Trimming removed 3 bases from V and 4 bases from J, with 12 bases in between. There are 14 residues in the CDR3. The CDR3 sequence: CASSITGLGTEAFF. The CDR3 coding sequence is TGTGCCAGTAGTATCACAGGGTTAGGCACTGAAGCTTTCTTT.

This rearrangement joins TRBV7-9 to TRBJ1-4; perhaps TRBD1 as D (5 bases). Trimming shortened V by 0 bases and J by 4 bases, and 15 bases separated the two germline ends. From germline, CDR1 is SEHNR and CDR2 FQNEAQ (reference sequence). The CDR3 has 17 residues. CDR3 sequence: CASSLARDRLYNEKLFF. DNA of the CDR3: TGTGCCAGCAGCTTAGCTCGTGACAGACTTTATAATGAAAAACTGTTTTTT.

The V and J genes are TRBV4-3 and TRBJ2-1; D not resolved. Trimming removed 0 bases at V and 4 bases at J, with 4 bases between. Per the germline V gene, CDR1 is LGHNA and CDR2 is YSLEER. CDR3 length: 13 residues. The CDR3 region is CASSQERYNEQFF. CDR3 DNA: TGCGCCAGCAGCCAAGAACGATACAATGAGCAGTTCTTC.

This chain connects TRBV9 to TRBJ2-2; D perhaps matches TRBD1 (6 bases). The length of the CDR3 is 16 residues. V was pared by 0 bases and J by 7 bases, with 16 bases between. Germline V gives CDR1 SGDLS, CDR2 YYNGEE. The CDR3 here is CASSVAGRGLIGELFF. The DNA of the CDR3 is TGTGCCAGCAGCGTAGCGGGCAGGGGTCTGATCGGGGAGCTGTTTTTT.

J is TRBJ2-7 and V is TRBV6-6; D may correspond to TRBD1 or TRBD2 (5 bases each). V was clipped by 5 bases and J by 1 base, with 15 bases between them. This CDR3 is 15 amino acids long. Germline CDR1 and CDR2: MNHNY and SVGAGI (reference sequence). The CDR3: CASSLRDLSSYEQYF. The CDR3 DNA reads TGTGCCAGCAGTCTCCGGGACCTTTCTTCCTACGAGCAGTACTTC.

The chain recombines TRBV7-9 with TRBJ2-1, with 10 bases lining up with TRBD1. Germline CDR1 is SEHNR and CDR2 is FQNEAQ (reference sequence). The ends lost 4 bases at V and 1 base at J; junction bases unmatched: 4. CDR3 length: 16 residues. The CDR3, as DNA: TGTGCCAGCAGCTCTAGGGACAGGGGATCCTACAATGAGCAGTTCTTC. This sequence encodes CASSSRDRGSYNEQFF.

V is TRBV10-3 and J is TRBJ2-2; TRBD2 is a possible D gene (5 bases). The CDR3 has 14 residues. Germline values: CDR1 ENHRY, CDR2 SYGVKD. V shed 2 bases and J shed 6 bases, with 10 bases lying between them. The CDR3 loop reads CAISELGVPGELFF. CDR3 sequence (DNA): TGTGCCATCAGTGAGCTGGGAGTACCCGGGGAGCTGTTTTTT.

The chain is built from TRBV28 and TRBJ2-7; D gene unclear. The V end was cut by 3 bases, the J end by 6 bases, with 9 bases between. The CDR3 spans 12 residues. Germline assignment: CDR1 MDHEN and CDR2 SYDVKM. CDR3 in DNA: TGTGCCAGCAGTTTGAGTAAGGGCGAGCAGTACTTC. Translated: CASSLSKGEQYF.

The chain is built from TRBV27 and TRBJ2-7; tentatively, D is TRBD1 (6 bases). The CDR3 contains 14 residues. Looked up from germline, CDR1 is MNHEY and CDR2 is SMNVEV (reference sequence). The germline V and J ends were trimmed by 2 bases and 4 bases, with 12 bases remaining between them. CDR3 sequence (DNA): TGTGCCAGCAGTTTAAGGGACAACCTTTACGAGCAGTACTTC. Translation: CASSLRDNLYEQYF.

The chain carries TRBV9 and TRBJ2-1; either TRBD1 or TRBD2 may fit D (7 bases each). The CDR3 loop spans 14 amino acids. The germline gives CDR1 SGDLS, CDR2 YYNGEE. Trimming took off 4 bases at V and 8 bases at J, with 16 bases between the two ends. The CDR3 sequence is CASSPRGGLDEQFF. As DNA, the CDR3 is TGTGCCAGCAGCCCCAGGGGGGGTCTAGATGAGCAGTTCTTC.

In DNA, the CDR3 is TGCAGCGTTCGAGCGGGAGGGCCCCTGGGGTACGAGCAGTACTTC. This gives the protein CSVRAGGPLGYEQYF. The rearrangement uses TRBV29-1 and TRBJ2-7; 10 bases match TRBD2. V lost 5 bases to trimming and J lost 4 bases; unmatched junction nucleotides: 11. CDR3 length: 15 residues. CDR1 and CDR2 (germline): SQVTM, ANQGSEA.

The rearrangement uses TRBV19 and TRBJ1-2, with a tentative D call TRBD1 (5 bases). V was clipped by 4 bases and J by 4 bases, with 10 bases between them. The length of the CDR3 is 13 residues. Germline V gives CDR1 LNHDA, CDR2 SQIVND (reference sequence). CDR3 sequence reads: CASSTGTTYGYTF. The DNA for the CDR3 is TGTGCCAGTAGTACCGGGACGACCTATGGCTACACCTTC.

The gene calls are TRBV29-1 and TRBJ2-7; 9 bases align to TRBD1. Per the germline V gene, CDR1 is SQVTM and CDR2 is ANQGSEA. The CDR3 consists of 14 residues. V gave up 8 bases and J gave up 3 bases; unmatched junction bases: 11. CDR3 in amino acids: CSQKTGTGNYEQYF. The CDR3, as DNA: TGCAGCCAAAAGACCGGGACAGGGAACTACGAGCAGTACTTC.

The chain couples TRBV14 to TRBJ2-1; D might be TRBD1 (6 bases). Trimming took off 5 bases at V and 8 bases at J, with 16 bases between the two ends. CDR1 and CDR2 (germline): SGHDN, FVKESK. This CDR3 contains 14 residues. This chain's CDR3 is CASSEGLGGYEQFF. Here the CDR3 DNA reads TGTGCCAGCAGCGAGGGGTTAGGGGGTTATGAGCAGTTCTTC.

The J gene is TRBJ2-1, the V gene TRBV29-1; D is uncertain. The germline V and J ends were trimmed by 6 bases and 5 bases, with 11 bases remaining between them. This CDR3 comprises 12 residues. The V gene's germline CDR1 is SQVTM and CDR2 ANQGSEA. The DNA for the CDR3 is TGCAGCGTAATGAAGAATGACAATGAGCAGTTCTTC. Translated: CSVMKNDNEQFF.

The genes are TRBV11-1 and TRBJ2-3, with D maybe TRBD1 (6 bases). Germline CDR1 is SGHAT and CDR2 is FQDESV (reference sequence). CDR3 length: 14 residues. V was pared by 5 bases and J by 2 bases, with 11 bases between. The CDR3 coding sequence is TGTGCCAGCAGCCCGGACAGTGACACAGATACGCAGTATTTT. This gives the protein CASSPDSDTDTQYF. Combining the CDR3 with reference TRBV11-1 and TRBJ2-3 gives the whole variable domain EAEVAQSPRYKITEKSQAVAFWCDPISGHATLYWYRQILGQGPELLVQFQDESVVDDSQLPKDRFSAERLKGVDSTLKIQPAELGDSAMYLCASSPDSDTDTQYFGPGTRLTVL.

The chain combines TRBV11-2 with TRBJ2-1; D is undetermined. The V end was cut by 2 bases, the J end by 6 bases, with 14 bases between. Germline CDR1 SGHAT, CDR2 FQNNGV. This CDR3 spans 15 amino acids. The CDR3 sequence: CASSLYVGWGNEQFF. CDR3 in DNA: TGTGCCAGCAGCTTATATGTAGGCTGGGGCAATGAGCAGTTCTTC.

V usage is TRBV4-1 and J usage is TRBJ2-1; 8 bases line up with TRBD2. Germline trimming cut 0 bases from V and 8 bases from J; bases unmatched to any gene: 9. The CDR3 sequence is 16 residues long. CDR1 and CDR2 from the germline V gene are MGHRA and YSYEKL. The CDR3 reads CASSQEGVAGWDEQFF. For the CDR3, the DNA is TGCGCCAGCAGCCAAGAGGGGGTAGCGGGATGGGATGAGCAGTTCTTC.

The J gene is TRBJ2-1, the V gene TRBV7-6; 10 nucleotides align to TRBD2. The germline CDR1 and CDR2 sequences are SGHVS and FNYEAQ. The CDR3 has 16 residues. The V and J ends lost 5 bases and 9 bases, in that order; junction bases with no gene match: 13. CDR3 in DNA: TGTGCCAGCAGCCTTAGCGGGAGGAACCCGTTCGGTGAGCAGTTCTTC. Encoded protein: CASSLSGRNPFGEQFF.

This chain links TRBV29-1 with TRBJ2-1, with D possibly being TRBD2 (6 bases). CDR3 length: 16 residues. V lost 0 bases and J 6 bases, leaving 18 bases between the germline ends. Germline lookup yields CDR1 SQVTM and CDR2 ANQGSEA. This CDR3 is CSVEERISGNGNEQFF. DNA of the CDR3: TGCAGCGTTGAAGAACGTATTAGCGGAAACGGCAATGAGCAGTTCTTC.

This clone was picked up one time. The rearrangement uses TRBV28 and TRBJ2-2, with TRBD1 matching 8 bases. Per germline, CDR1 MDHEN and CDR2 SYDVKM. This CDR3 contains 18 residues. V lost 1 base to trimming and J lost 1 base; unmatched junction nucleotides: 8. As DNA, the CDR3 is TGTGCCAGCAGTTTATTAGGGGACGGGACAGGGAACACCGGGGAGCTGTTTTTT. This translates into CASSLLGDGTGNTGELFF.

This chain connects TRBV4-1 to TRBJ2-2, with D uncertain. Germline CDR1 reads MGHRA; CDR2 reads YSYEKL. Trimming left V 0 bases short and J 1 base short, with 9 bases between. There are 16 residues in the CDR3. The DNA of the CDR3 is TGCGCCAGCAGCCAAGATGGTTGGGGGAACACCGGGGAGCTGTTTTTT. It yields the protein CASSQDGWGNTGELFF.

The chain couples TRBV6-1 to TRBJ1-3; a possible D gene is TRBD1 (6 bases). Trimming removed 1 base from V and 0 bases from J, with 7 bases in between. CDR1 is MNHNS and CDR2 is SASEGT in the germline V gene. The CDR3 is made up of 15 amino acids. The CDR3 region has the DNA TGTGCCAGCAGTGAAGGGACAGCCTCTGGAAACACCATATATTTT. This codes for CASSEGTASGNTIYF.

This clone was seen a single time. The genes are TRBV15 and TRBJ2-1, with D possibly being TRBD1 (6 bases). This CDR3 has 13 amino acids. V shed 3 bases and J shed 6 bases, with 9 bases lying between them. Germline V gene data show CDR1 as LNHNV and CDR2 as YYDKDF (reference sequence). The CDR3 region is CATSSRGGNEQFF. The CDR3 coding sequence is TGTGCCACCAGCAGTCGAGGGGGCAATGAGCAGTTCTTC.

V usage is TRBV11-1 and J usage is TRBJ2-7; the match to TRBD1 covers 7 bases. J lost 4 bases, V lost 5 bases, and 11 bases had no gene match. Germline V gives CDR1 SGHAT, CDR2 FQDESV (reference sequence). This CDR3 region has 15 residues. DNA for the CDR3: TGTGCCAGCAGCGTGGCCCGGGACAGTGGTTACGAGCAGTACTTC. It codes for CASSVARDSGYEQYF.